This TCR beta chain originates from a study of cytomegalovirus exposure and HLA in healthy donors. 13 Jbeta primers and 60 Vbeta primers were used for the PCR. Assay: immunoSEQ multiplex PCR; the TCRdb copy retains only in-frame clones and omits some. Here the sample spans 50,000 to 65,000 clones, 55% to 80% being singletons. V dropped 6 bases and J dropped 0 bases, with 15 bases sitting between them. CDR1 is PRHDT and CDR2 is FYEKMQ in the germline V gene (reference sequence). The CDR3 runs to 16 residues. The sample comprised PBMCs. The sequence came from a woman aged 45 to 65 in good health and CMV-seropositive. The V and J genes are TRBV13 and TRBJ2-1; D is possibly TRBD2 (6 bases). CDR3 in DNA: TGTGCCAGCAGTCCTGGCGGGGAAAGCTCCTACAATGAGCAGTTCTTC. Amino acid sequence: CASSPGGESSYNEQFF.